A selection of T cell receptor beta chains follows, all from one sample in a study of OX40 agonist ivuxolimab in advanced cancers. Only in-frame clones appear in the TCRdb table, and some are missing; sequencing was by immunoSEQ multiplex PCR. This sample yields about 68,000 clones, of which roughly 82% are seen a single time; roughly 10% belongs to the top ten. Here the sequenced sample was CD4+ or CD8+ T cells sorted from blood, taken in a trial of the OX40 agonist ivuxolimab. These receptor sequences come from an adult with an advanced solid tumor such as melanoma, head and neck, liver or kidney cancer. Both conserved end residues are part of each CDR3. Fields, in order: V gene, clone size, D gene, J gene, CDR3 protein, CDR3 DNA. D genes are given only for firm matches. Not every row has a clone size; where given, it reads once, few, many or a size class.

V gene: TRBV6-5; clone size: .; D gene: .; J gene: TRBJ2-7; CDR3 protein: CASGPPGPVYEQYF; CDR3 DNA: TGTGCCAGCGGCCCGCCGGGACCCGTCTACGAGCAGTACTTC
V gene: TRBV4-2; clone size: few; D gene: .; J gene: TRBJ2-5; CDR3 protein: CASSQGAGDRRETQYF; CDR3 DNA: TGTGCCAGCAGCCAAGGGGCCGGGGACCGCCGAGAGACCCAGTACTTC
V gene: TRBV19; clone size: .; D gene: .; J gene: TRBJ1-1; CDR3 protein: CASSIRSVNTEAFF; CDR3 DNA: TGTGCCAGTAGTATAAGGTCCGTGAACACTGAAGCTTTCTTT
V gene: TRBV30; clone size: .; D gene: .; J gene: TRBJ2-3; CDR3 protein: CAWSEGARGGADTQYF; CDR3 DNA: TGTGCCTGGAGCGAGGGGGCCAGGGGAGGGGCAGATACGCAGTATTTT
V gene: TRBV5-1; clone size: .; D gene: .; J gene: TRBJ1-3; CDR3 protein: CASSDQFRNTIYF; CDR3 DNA: TGCGCCAGCAGCGACCAATTCCGGAACACCATATATTTT
V gene: TRBV5-1; clone size: .; D gene: .; J gene: TRBJ2-1; CDR3 protein: CASSSRDTYNEQFF; CDR3 DNA: TGCGCCAGCAGCTCCCGGGACACCTACAATGAGCAGTTCTTC
V gene: TRBV5-6; clone size: .; D gene: TRBD2; J gene: TRBJ2-3; CDR3 protein: CASSLGLAGGLTTDTQYF; CDR3 DNA: TGTGCCAGCAGCTTGGGACTAGCGGGGGGCCTAACCACAGATACGCAGTATTTT
V gene: TRBV9; clone size: .; D gene: .; J gene: TRBJ1-2; CDR3 protein: CASSLRQENYGYTF; CDR3 DNA: TGTGCCAGCAGCCTTAGACAGGAAAACTATGGCTACACCTTC
V gene: TRBV2; clone size: .; D gene: .; J gene: TRBJ2-3; CDR3 protein: CASSEVGGTDTQYF; CDR3 DNA: TGTGCCAGCAGTGAAGTTGGGGGCACAGATACGCAGTATTTT
V gene: TRBV21-1; clone size: once; D gene: .; J gene: TRBJ2-2; CDR3 protein: CASSKTGQGTNTGELFF; CDR3 DNA: TGTGCCAGCAGCAAAACGGGACAGGGGACGAACACCGGGGAGCTGTTTTTT
V gene: TRBV7-3; clone size: .; D gene: TRBD1; J gene: TRBJ2-7; CDR3 protein: CASSLEPGGDGYEQYF; CDR3 DNA: TGTGCCAGCAGCTTGGAACCAGGGGGTGATGGCTACGAGCAGTACTTC
V gene: TRBV6-5; clone size: .; D gene: TRBD1; J gene: TRBJ1-2; CDR3 protein: CASSYSGLQGLGYTF; CDR3 DNA: TGTGCCAGCAGTTACTCAGGGCTACAGGGGTTGGGCTACACCTTC
V gene: TRBV10-2; clone size: .; D gene: .; J gene: TRBJ2-3; CDR3 protein: CASSESGGGDTQYF; CDR3 DNA: TGCGCCAGCAGTGAGTCAGGGGGGGGAGATACGCAGTATTTT
V gene: TRBV10-3; clone size: .; D gene: TRBD2; J gene: TRBJ2-1; CDR3 protein: CAISEGLAGGYEQFF; CDR3 DNA: TGTGCCATCAGTGAGGGACTAGCGGGAGGTTATGAGCAGTTCTTC
V gene: TRBV4-2; clone size: once; D gene: .; J gene: TRBJ2-5; CDR3 protein: CASSPQGQSRGETQYF; CDR3 DNA: TGTGCCAGCAGCCCTCAAGGGCAGTCTCGCGGGGAGACCCAGTACTTC
V gene: TRBV28; clone size: once; D gene: .; J gene: TRBJ1-1; CDR3 protein: CASSTLTGKNTEAFF; CDR3 DNA: TGTGCCAGCAGTACCTTGACAGGAAAGAACACTGAAGCTTTCTTT
V gene: TRBV18; clone size: .; D gene: .; J gene: TRBJ1-2; CDR3 protein: CASSPGTADYGYTF; CDR3 DNA: TGTGCCAGCTCACCAGGGACGGCAGACTATGGCTACACCTTC
V gene: TRBV9; clone size: .; D gene: .; J gene: TRBJ2-7; CDR3 protein: CASSKGTLTYEQYF; CDR3 DNA: TGTGCCAGCAGCAAAGGGACTTTAACCTACGAGCAGTACTTC
V gene: TRBV27; clone size: .; D gene: .; J gene: TRBJ1-1; CDR3 protein: CASSRSDTEAFF; CDR3 DNA: TGTGCCAGCTCGCGGAGTGACACTGAAGCTTTCTTT
V gene: TRBV9; clone size: .; D gene: .; J gene: TRBJ1-3; CDR3 protein: CASSVAERGSGNTIYF; CDR3 DNA: TGTGCCAGCAGCGTAGCCGAGCGGGGTTCTGGAAACACCATATATTTT